One sample yielded the 7 T cell receptor beta chains listed below, sequenced in a study of beta chain features in type 1 diabetes. Overall study findings and caveats: Type 1 diabetes patients showed a moderate but significant shortening of TCRB CDR3s in all four CD4+ subsets.

The study reverse transcribed the entire isolated RNA, so it sequenced expressed TCRB transcripts. Libraries were prepared by immunoSEQ multiplex PCR; TCRdb keeps only in-frame clonotypes and omits some of them. The sample consists of approximately 130,000 clones, approximately 15% of them appearing once. These receptors' antigens are unknown. The sequenced sample consisted of central memory CD4+ T cells from blood. The source of these receptors is a man aged 18 to 29 with type 1 diabetes.

The V call is TRBV5-4, the J call TRBJ2-3, with a weak D call TRBD2 (6 bases). Trimming removed 0 bases from V and 7 bases from J, with 15 bases in between. The CDR3 totals 15 residues. Germline lookup yields CDR1 SGHNT and CDR2 YYREEE (reference sequence). CDR3 sequence: CASSLESLAEYTQYF. DNA for the CDR3: TGTGCCAGCAGCTTGGAATCTTTAGCGGAGTATACGCAGTATTTT. The full variable domain, in which reference TRBV5-4 and TRBJ2-3 provide the parts outside the CDR3, is ETGVTQSPTHLIKTRGQQVTLRCSSQSGHNTVSWYQQALGQGPQFIFQYYREEENGRGNFPPRFSGLQFPNYSSELNVNALELDDSALYLCASSLESLAEYTQYFGPGTRLTVL.

This clone was counted many times. The genes are TRBV30 and TRBJ2-3, with TRBD2 matching 8 bases. V was pared by 5 bases and J by 4 bases, with 5 bases of the junction left unmatched. Germline V gene data show CDR1 as GTSNPN and CDR2 as SVGIG (reference sequence). The CDR3 consists of 13 residues. The CDR3, as DNA: TGTGCCTGGTCGCCACTAGCGGCAGATACGCAGTATTTT. Its translation is CAWSPLAADTQYF.

The chain has TRBV29-1 and TRBJ2-3; D tentatively fits TRBD1 or TRBD2 (6 bases each). V was trimmed by 6 bases and J by 4 bases, leaving 11 bases between them. This CDR3 contains 12 residues. The germline gives CDR1 SQVTM, CDR2 ANQGSEA. CDR3 residues: CSVGGWSDTQYF. The DNA of the CDR3 is TGCAGCGTAGGGGGGTGGTCAGATACGCAGTATTTT.

This clone was observed a handful of times. The chain combines TRBV7-9 with TRBJ2-3; D possibly uses TRBD1 or TRBD2 (5 bases each). The germline V and J ends were trimmed by 5 bases and 6 bases, with 9 bases remaining between them. Germline loops: CDR1 SEHNR, CDR2 FQNEAQ (reference sequence). The CDR3 consists of 12 residues. CDR3 amino acids: CASSPWGDTQYF. The DNA for the CDR3 is TGTGCCAGCAGCCCCTGGGGGGATACGCAGTATTTT.

The table lists this clone with a few counts. The chain is built from TRBV21-1 and TRBJ1-5. TRBV21-1 is tagged as a pseudogene. This CDR3 region has 10 residues. CDR3 DNA sequence: TGTGCCAGCAGCGTCGTGCCCCAGCATTTT. Amino acids: CASSVVPQHF.

The CDR3 bases are TGTGCCAGCAGCTTGGGCAACTCTGGGGCCAACGTCCTGACTTTC. Amino acid sequence: CASSLGNSGANVLTF. The rearrangement uses TRBV5-6 and TRBJ2-6; D unclear. The length of the CDR3 is 15 residues. Germline CDR1 reads SGHDT; CDR2 reads YYEEEE. V lost 0 bases, J lost 0 bases, and 4 bases lay in between.

V usage is TRBV30 and J usage is TRBJ1-6; D ambiguous. Germline V gives CDR1 GTSNPN, CDR2 SVGIG (reference sequence). CDR3 length: 11 residues. V was cut by 3 bases and J by 7 bases, with 4 bases left in between. The CDR3 sequence: CAWRGNSPLHF. The CDR3 region has the DNA TGTGCCTGGAGGGGGAATTCACCCCTCCACTTT.